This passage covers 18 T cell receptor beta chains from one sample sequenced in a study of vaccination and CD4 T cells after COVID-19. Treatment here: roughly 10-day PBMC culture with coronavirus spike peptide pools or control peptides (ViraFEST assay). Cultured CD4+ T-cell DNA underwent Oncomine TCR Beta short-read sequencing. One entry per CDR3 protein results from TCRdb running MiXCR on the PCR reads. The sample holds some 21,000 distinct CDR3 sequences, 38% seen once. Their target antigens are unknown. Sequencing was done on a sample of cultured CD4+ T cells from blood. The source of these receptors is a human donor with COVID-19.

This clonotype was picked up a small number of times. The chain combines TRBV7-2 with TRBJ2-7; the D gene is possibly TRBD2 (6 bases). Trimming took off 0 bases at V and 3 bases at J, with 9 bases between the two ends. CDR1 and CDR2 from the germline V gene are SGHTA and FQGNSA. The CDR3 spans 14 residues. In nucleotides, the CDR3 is TGTGCCAGCAGCTTAGCGATGGGAGGCTACGAGCAGTACTTC. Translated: CASSLAMGGYEQYF.

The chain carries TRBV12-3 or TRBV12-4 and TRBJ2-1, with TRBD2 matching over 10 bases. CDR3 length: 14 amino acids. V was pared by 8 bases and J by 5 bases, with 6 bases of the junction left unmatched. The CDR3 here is CASLGLAANNEQFF. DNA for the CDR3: TGTGCCAGCCTTGGACTAGCGGCGAACAATGAGCAGTTCTTC.

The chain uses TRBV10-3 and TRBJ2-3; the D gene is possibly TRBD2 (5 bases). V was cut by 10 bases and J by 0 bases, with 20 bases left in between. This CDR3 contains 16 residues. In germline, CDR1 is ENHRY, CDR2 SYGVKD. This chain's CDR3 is CANSPSGAASTDTQYF. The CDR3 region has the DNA TGTGCCAACTCCCCTTCAGGAGCGGCCAGCACAGATACGCAGTATTTT.

CDR3 amino acids: CASRNRGGNTEAFF. The DNA of the CDR3 is TGTGCCAGCAGGAACAGGGGTGGGAACACTGAAGCTTTCTTT. The rearrangement uses TRBV25-1 and TRBJ1-1, with 7 bases matching TRBD1. The CDR3 has 14 amino acids. The germline gives CDR1 MGHDK, CDR2 SYGVNS. The junction had 5 bases not matched to a gene; V was cut back by 6 bases and J by 1 base.

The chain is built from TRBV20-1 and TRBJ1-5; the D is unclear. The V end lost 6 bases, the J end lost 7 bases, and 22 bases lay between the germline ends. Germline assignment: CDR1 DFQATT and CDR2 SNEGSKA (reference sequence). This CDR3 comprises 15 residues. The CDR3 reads CSAAKPGRSGQPQHF. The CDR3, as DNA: TGCAGTGCCGCCAAACCTGGACGGTCCGGCCAGCCCCAGCATTTT.

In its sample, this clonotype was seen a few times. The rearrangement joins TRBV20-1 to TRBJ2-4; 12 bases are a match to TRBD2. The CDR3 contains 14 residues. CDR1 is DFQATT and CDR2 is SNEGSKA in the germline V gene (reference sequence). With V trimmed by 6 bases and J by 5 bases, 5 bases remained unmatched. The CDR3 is CSARTSGEQNIQYF. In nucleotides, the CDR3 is TGCAGTGCCCGGACTAGCGGGGAACAAAACATTCAGTACTTC.

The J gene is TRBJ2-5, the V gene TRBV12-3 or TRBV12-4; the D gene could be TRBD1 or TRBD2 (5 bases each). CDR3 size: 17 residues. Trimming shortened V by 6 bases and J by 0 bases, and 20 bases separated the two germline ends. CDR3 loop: CASRLPGRRMYQETQYF. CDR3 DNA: TGTGCCAGCAGGCTACCGGGACGGAGGATGTACCAAGAGACCCAGTACTTC.

Written as DNA, the CDR3 is TGTGCCAGCAGTTCAGGGTTAGGGCAGCCCCAGCATTTT. Translating gives CASSSGLGQPQHF. The chain links TRBV6-5 to TRBJ1-5, with D perhaps TRBD1 (5 bases). V was pared by 4 bases and J by 7 bases, with 11 bases between. Germline CDR1 reads MNHEY; CDR2 reads SVGAGI. The CDR3 totals 13 residues.

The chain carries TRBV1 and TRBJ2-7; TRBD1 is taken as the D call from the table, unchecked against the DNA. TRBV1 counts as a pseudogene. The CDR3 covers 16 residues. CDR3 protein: CTSSRGTPLGVGEQYF. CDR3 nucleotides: TGCACCAGCAGCCGGGGGACCCCTCTCGGGGTTGGGGAGCAGTACTTC.

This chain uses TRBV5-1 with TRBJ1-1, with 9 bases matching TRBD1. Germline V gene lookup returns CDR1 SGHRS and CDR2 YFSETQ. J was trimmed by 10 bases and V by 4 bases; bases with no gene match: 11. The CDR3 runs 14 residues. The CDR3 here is CASSLNDRGSGAFF. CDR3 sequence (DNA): TGCGCCAGCAGCCTAAATGACAGGGGGTCAGGAGCTTTCTTT.

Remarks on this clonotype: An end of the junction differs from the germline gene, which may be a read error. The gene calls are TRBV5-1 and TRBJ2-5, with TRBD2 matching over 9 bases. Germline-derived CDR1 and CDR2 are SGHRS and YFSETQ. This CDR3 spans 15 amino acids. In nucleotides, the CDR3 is TGCGCCAGCAGTGGTTCTAGCGGGGACCAAGCGACCCAGTACTTC. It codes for CASSGSSGDQATQYF.

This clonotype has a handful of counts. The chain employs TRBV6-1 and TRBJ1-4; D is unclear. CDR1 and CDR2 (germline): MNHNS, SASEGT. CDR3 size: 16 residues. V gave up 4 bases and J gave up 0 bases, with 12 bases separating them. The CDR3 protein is CASSADWAATNEKLFF. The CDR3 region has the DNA TGTGCCAGCAGTGCCGATTGGGCGGCAACTAATGAAAAACTGTTTTTT.

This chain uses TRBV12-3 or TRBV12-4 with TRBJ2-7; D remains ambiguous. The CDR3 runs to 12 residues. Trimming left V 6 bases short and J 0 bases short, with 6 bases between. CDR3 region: CASRLSSYEQYF. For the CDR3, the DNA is TGTGCCAGCAGGCTTAGCTCCTACGAGCAGTACTTC.

CDR3 in amino acids: CASSLGGVVETQYF. CDR3 bases: TGCGCCAGCAGCCTCGGAGGGGTGGTGGAGACCCAGTACTTC. This sequence joins TRBV5-1 and TRBJ2-5; possibly TRBD2 for D (6 bases). This CDR3 spans 14 amino acids. The V and J ends lost 4 bases and 5 bases respectively, with 15 bases between them. Germline V gene sequence: CDR1 SGHRS, CDR2 YFSETQ.

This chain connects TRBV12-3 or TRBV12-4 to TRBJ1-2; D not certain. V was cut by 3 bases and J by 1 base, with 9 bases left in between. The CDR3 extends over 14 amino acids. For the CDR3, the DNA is TGTGCCAGCAGTTTCTCAGCTATTAACTATGGCTACACCTTC. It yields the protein CASSFSAINYGYTF.

CDR3 loop: CASSPRDRDYEQYF. The CDR3 region has the DNA TGTGCCAGCAGCCCTAGGGACAGGGACTACGAGCAGTACTTC. The chain uses TRBV11-1 and TRBJ2-7; 9 positions agree with TRBD1. The CDR3 has 14 amino acids. After removal of 5 bases from V and 3 bases from J, the junction contained 5 bases not matched to a gene. Germline CDR1 reads SGHAT; CDR2 reads FQDESV (reference sequence).

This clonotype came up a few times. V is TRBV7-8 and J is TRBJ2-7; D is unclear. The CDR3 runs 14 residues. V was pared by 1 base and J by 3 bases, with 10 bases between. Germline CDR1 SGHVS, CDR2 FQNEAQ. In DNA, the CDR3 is TGTGCCAGCAGCTTAGGAACGACCCGCTACGAGCAGTACTTC. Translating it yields CASSLGTTRYEQYF.

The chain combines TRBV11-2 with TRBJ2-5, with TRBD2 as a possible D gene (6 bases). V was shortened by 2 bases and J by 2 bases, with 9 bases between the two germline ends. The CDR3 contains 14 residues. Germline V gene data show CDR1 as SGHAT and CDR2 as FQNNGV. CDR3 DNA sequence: TGTGCCAGCAGCTTAAGGGCGGGGCAAGAGACCCAGTACTTC. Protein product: CASSLRAGQETQYF.